This TCR beta chain emerged from a study of cytomegalovirus exposure and HLA in healthy donors. Study as a whole: The roughly 670 first-cohort repertoires shared a platform with the approximately 120 validation repertoires, as reported in a later analysis.

Measured with immunoSEQ multiplex PCR; TCRdb has only the in-frame clones, and not every one. The sample has 150,000 or so clones; around 84% are singletons. Overall study results and limits: Overall, 164 TCR beta chains were annotated as cytomegalovirus-associated.

On this clone itself: Its antigen is undetermined.

Donors were drawn from the roughly 130-subject validation cohort, separate from the roughly 670-subject first cohort. The TCR sequence derives from a human donor in good health. The specimen sequenced was PBMCs.

CDR3 sequence reads: CASSVRGVMNTEAFF. The DNA of the CDR3 is TGTGCCAGCAGCGTCAGGGGGGTGATGAACACTGAAGCTTTCTTT. This sequence joins TRBV9 and TRBJ1-1; TRBD1 matches 7 bases. Germline lookup yields CDR1 SGDLS and CDR2 YYNGEE. This CDR3 has 15 residues. Trimming cost V 2 bases and J 0 bases; bases outside gene matches: 4.